Following are 6 T cell receptor beta chains from one sample sequenced in a study of T-cell memory formation after mild COVID-19. TCRdb recomputed calls from the 5' RACE reads with MiXCR, one row per CDR3 protein. The repertoire includes fewer than 600,000 distinct CDR3 sequences, about a fifth of them detected once, and approximately 8.4% sits in the top ten. Sequenced input: PBMCs or a T cell subset sorted from them (not recorded which). The origin of the receptors is an adult woman who had mild COVID-19 (a few samples of this study predate the infection). Cell type and time point are not known.

The chain links TRBV7-3 to TRBJ2-5; the match to TRBD2 covers 8 bases. There are 15 residues in the CDR3. The ends lost 4 bases at V and 5 bases at J; junction bases unmatched: 9. Per germline, CDR1 SGHTA and CDR2 FQGTGA. DNA of the CDR3: TGTGCCAGCAGCTCACGACTAGCGCTCATCGAGACCCAGTACTTC. This gives the protein CASSSRLALIETQYF.

The genes are TRBV7-3 and TRBJ1-2, with unresolved D. With 8 bases removed from V and 6 bases from J, the gap between germline ends came to 10 bases. CDR1 and CDR2 (germline): SGHTA, FQGTGA. CDR3 length: 11 amino acids. The chain's CDR3 is CASHWVDGYTF. CDR3 in DNA: TGTGCCAGCCACTGGGTGGATGGCTACACCTTC.

The V gene is TRBV6-5, the J gene TRBJ2-2; no clear D. Between the trimmed V and J ends, which lost 7 bases and 5 bases, there was a span of 14 bases. This CDR3 spans 14 amino acids. The germline V gene encodes CDR1 MNHEY and CDR2 SVGAGI. CDR3 residues: CASTLDGRTGELFF. In nucleotides, the CDR3 is TGTGCCAGCACCCTAGATGGTCGGACCGGGGAGCTGTTTTTT.

This clonotype appeared a few times. The chain recombines TRBV3-1 with TRBJ2-1, with D maybe TRBD1 (6 bases). Trimming took 1 base from V and 3 from J, leaving 25 bases between them. CDR1 LGHDT and CDR2 YNNKEL come from the germline V gene (reference sequence). This CDR3 comprises 20 residues. The CDR3: CASSQGLGQSRGADYNEQFF. CDR3 nucleotides: TGTGCCAGCAGCCAAGGACTCGGACAAAGCAGGGGAGCAGACTACAATGAGCAGTTCTTC.

The table lists this clonotype with a few counts. This sequence joins TRBV5-1 and TRBJ2-7; possible D gene TRBD1, 5 bases. CDR3 size: 16 residues. The germline CDR1 and CDR2 sequences are SGHRS and YFSETQ. Trimming removed 3 bases at V and 0 bases at J, with 16 bases between. CDR3 loop: CASSSGQGLSSYEQYF. CDR3 coding DNA: TGCGCCAGCAGCTCCGGGCAGGGCCTCTCCTCCTACGAGCAGTACTTC.

This clonotype was recorded a few times. V usage is TRBV5-6 and J usage is TRBJ2-3; 7 bases line up with TRBD2. The CDR3 sequence is 12 residues long. Trimming took 3 bases from V and 8 from J; bases not matched to a gene: 3. Germline-derived CDR1 and CDR2 are SGHDT and YYEEEE. The DNA for the CDR3 is TGTGCCAGCAGCTCAGTAGCGGGTACGCAGTATTTT. Protein sequence: CASSSVAGTQYF.